This T cell receptor beta chain was documented in a study of cytomegalovirus exposure and HLA in healthy donors. Study background: Of fewer than 450 genotyped donors, about 81% clustered with self-reported Caucasian donors. The study's findings and limits: Prediction of most subjects' HLA-A and HLA-B alleles by TCR beta sequences was reportedly accurate. Sequence variants that were highly shared formed a cluster that was likely a sequencing artifact. A later analysis appeared to link common viral pathogens to several of the most significant clusters.

Per germline, CDR1 LGHNA and CDR2 YSLEER. This CDR3 spans 16 amino acids. Trimming took 5 bases from V and 2 from J, leaving 19 bases between them. As concerns this clone: No antigen is known for it.

This PCR relied on a set of 60 Vbeta primers and 13 Jbeta primers. The table came from immunoSEQ multiplex PCR; TCRdb's copy has only in-frame clones and leaves some out. The sample lists under 130,000 clones, roughly 15% occurring once. The TCR originated in a female donor in good health and CMV-seronegative. The V gene is TRBV4-3, the J gene TRBJ2-7; TRBD1 might be the D (5 bases). Sequenced: PBMCs. CDR3 sequence: CASSREIGAMAYEQYF. The CDR3 DNA reads TGCGCCAGCAGCAGAGAAATAGGGGCAATGGCCTACGAGCAGTACTTC.